The 28 T cell receptor beta chains listed next were all sequenced from one sample in a study of spatial heterogeneity in lung cancer. Each CDR3 protein is one row after TCRdb ran MiXCR on the 5' RACE reads. This table has tens of thousands of distinct CDR3 sequences, approximately 9% appearing once. Time point: blood at routine non-recurrence follow-up after resection. The source was PBMCs, collected at follow-up. The receptor set was obtained from a female donor with early-stage non-small cell lung cancer.

This clonotype has ten or more counts. CDR3 loop: CASREGNSYNEQFF. The CDR3 DNA sequence: TGCGCCAGCAGGGAAGGGAACTCCTACAATGAGCAGTTCTTC. The rearrangement joins TRBV5-1 to TRBJ2-1; no clear D. Germline V lookup: CDR1 SGHRS, CDR2 YFSETQ. V lost 5 bases, J lost 0 bases, and 9 bases lay in between. This CDR3 has 14 residues. The entire variable domain, with the rest obtained from reference TRBV5-1 and TRBJ2-1, is as follows: KAGVTQTPRYLIKTRGQQVTLSCSPISGHRSVSWYQQTPGQGLQFLFEYFSETQRNKGNFPGRFSGRQFSNSRSEMNVSTLELGDSALYLCASREGNSYNEQFFGPGTRLTVL.

This clonotype was counted a few times. The chain uses TRBV5-1 and TRBJ1-2, with 9 bases matching TRBD1. Germline V lookup: CDR1 SGHRS, CDR2 YFSETQ. The CDR3 totals 16 residues. V dropped 4 bases and J dropped 3; count of bases not matched to a gene: 10. The CDR3 is CASSRQQGAPHYGYTF. The CDR3 DNA reads as TGCGCCAGCAGCCGCCAACAGGGGGCGCCCCACTATGGCTACACCTTC.

There are many counts of this clonotype. The chain uses TRBV7-2 and TRBJ1-2, with D maybe TRBD1 (5 bases). From germline, CDR1 is SGHTA and CDR2 FQGNSA. The CDR3 has 15 amino acids. The V and J ends lost 4 bases and 4 bases respectively, with 16 bases between them. The CDR3 DNA sequence: TGTGCCAGCAGCTCGAGGAGGGACGGATTCTATGGCTACACCTTC. Protein: CASSSRRDGFYGYTF.

This clonotype was recorded many times. The chain combines TRBV14 with TRBJ2-1, with D hard to call. V lost 4 bases to trimming and J lost 9 bases, with 16 bases between them. The germline CDR1 and CDR2 sequences are SGHDN and FVKESK. The CDR3 contains 14 residues. CDR3 DNA: TGTGCCAGCAGCCTGATACGAGAGAACCCTGAGCAGTTCTTC. Translation: CASSLIRENPEQFF.

This clonotype was counted at least ten times. The V and J genes are TRBV19 and TRBJ2-6; TRBD1 matches 7 bases. This CDR3 comprises 16 residues. With V trimmed by 3 bases and J by 11 bases, 13 bases remained unmatched. Germline CDR1 and CDR2: LNHDA and SQIVND (reference sequence). CDR3: CASSIQGTAPRHVLTF. CDR3 DNA: TGTGCCAGTAGTATCCAGGGGACAGCCCCTCGCCACGTCCTGACTTTC.

The sample holds a few counts of this clonotype. V and J are TRBV12-3 or TRBV12-4 and TRBJ2-1; D gene ambiguous. The CDR3 length is 15 residues. V was clipped by 5 bases and J by 4 bases, with 15 bases between them. CDR3 coding DNA: TGTGCCAGCAGTCCCAGGAAGGCGGCATACAATGAGCAGTTCTTC. It yields the protein CASSPRKAAYNEQFF.

As to this clonotype: A read error is possible here, since a much larger clone lies one base away. The chain employs TRBV10-3 and TRBJ1-5; tentative D call: TRBD1 (5 bases). The germline V gene has CDR1 ENHRY and CDR2 SYGVKD. This CDR3 comprises 14 residues. This CDR3 reads CAISEGRGNQPQRF. For the CDR3, the DNA is TGTGCCATCAGTGAGGGACGGGGCAATCAGCCCCAGCGTTTT.

This rearrangement joins TRBV5-1 to TRBJ2-7; 9 nucleotides match TRBD1. The V and J ends lost 5 bases and 7 bases, in that order; junction bases with no gene match: 7. The CDR3 has 13 amino acids. CDR1 SGHRS and CDR2 YFSETQ come from the germline V gene. Here the CDR3 reads CASRITGGGEQYF. The CDR3 nucleotides are TGCGCCAGCAGGATCACAGGGGGCGGAGAGCAGTACTTC.

This clonotype came up many times. V and J are TRBV12-3 or TRBV12-4 and TRBJ2-1; TRBD1 might be the D (6 bases). The CDR3 has 14 amino acids. The V and J ends lost 4 bases and 2 bases respectively, with 9 bases between them. Here the CDR3 DNA reads TGTGCCAGCAGTTCCGGGACACCCTACAATGAGCAGTTCTTC. Its protein product is CASSSGTPYNEQFF.

There are many counts of this clonotype. The V call is TRBV5-1, the J call TRBJ2-7; 9 nucleotides line up with TRBD1. V lost 5 bases and J lost 5; bases outside the gene matches: 14. This CDR3 is built from 16 residues. The germline gives CDR1 SGHRS, CDR2 YFSETQ. As DNA, the CDR3 is TGCGCCAGCAGTAGGACCTATGGACAGGGGTCCCACGAGCAGTACTTC. It specifies CASSRTYGQGSHEQYF.

This clonotype was recorded a few times. The gene calls are TRBV28 and TRBJ2-2; D unclear. This CDR3 is 13 amino acids long. CDR1 is MDHEN and CDR2 is SYDVKM in the germline V gene. For the CDR3, the DNA is TGTGTCACCCCGAACCAGAACACCGGGGAGCTGTTTTTT. Translated, it gives CVTPNQNTGELFF.

This clonotype was recorded a few times. The rearrangement joins TRBV5-1 to TRBJ2-1; TRBD1 agrees at 7 bases. Germline CDR1 reads SGHRS; CDR2 reads YFSETQ. The CDR3 is made up of 15 amino acids. J was trimmed by 8 bases and V by 1 base; bases with no gene match: 9. CDR3: CASSLQETGIDEQFF. For the CDR3, the DNA is TGCGCCAGCAGCTTGCAGGAGACAGGGATCGATGAGCAGTTCTTC.

The chain carries TRBV6-5 and TRBJ1-1; TRBD1 agrees at 10 bases. CDR1 is MNHEY, CDR2 SVGAGI, per germline. The CDR3 loop spans 15 amino acids. Trimming at V came to 0 bases and at J to 8 bases, leaving 6 bases not matched to a gene. The CDR3 nucleotides are TGTGCCAGCAGTTACTCTTACGACAGGGGGCAGGAAGCTTTCTTT. Encoded protein: CASSYSYDRGQEAFF.

As to this clonotype: This may come from a read error, since a much larger clone is one base off. This chain connects TRBV11-2 to TRBJ2-2, with D possibly being TRBD1 (6 bases). The CDR3 runs 16 residues. Germline assignment: CDR1 SGHAT and CDR2 FQNNGV. The CDR3 loop is CASSLRGLANTGELVF. CDR3 coding DNA: TGTGCCAGCAGCTTGAGGGGGTTAGCGAACACCGGGGAGCTGGTTTTT. The whole variable domain, filled in from reference TRBV11-2 and TRBJ2-2, reads EAGVAQSPRYKIIEKRQSVAFWCNPISGHATLYWYQQILGQGPKLLIQFQNNGVVDDSQLPKDRFSAERLKGVDSTLKIQPAKLEDSAVYLCASSLRGLANTGELVFGEGSRLTVL.

The CDR3 reads CASSAPAADTQYF. Here the CDR3 DNA reads TGTGCCAGCAGCGCCCCGGCCGCAGATACGCAGTATTTT. This rearrangement joins TRBV9 to TRBJ2-3; D is undetermined. Germline V gene lookup returns CDR1 SGDLS and CDR2 YYNGEE. V lost 3 bases, J lost 4 bases, and 9 bases lay in between. This CDR3 is 13 amino acids long.

By frequency in the sample, this clonotype is medium-sized. This sequence joins TRBV11-2 and TRBJ2-7; D is ambiguous. Germline lookup yields CDR1 SGHAT and CDR2 FQNNGV. This CDR3 has 13 residues. The V end was cut by 1 base, the J end by 10 bases, with 14 bases between. CDR3 coding DNA: TGTGCCAGCAGCTTAGGAATGGGAAGCCCCCAGTACTTC. It encodes CASSLGMGSPQYF.

This clonotype was observed many times. V and J are TRBV10-3 and TRBJ1-2; unclear D gene. CDR1 is ENHRY, CDR2 SYGVKD, per germline. The CDR3 has 13 amino acids. Trimming pared 3 bases from V and 5 bases from J, leaving 10 bases between. The CDR3 region is CAISESGGYGYTF. The DNA for the CDR3 is TGTGCCATCAGTGAATCCGGCGGTTATGGCTACACCTTC.

In its sample, this clonotype was seen many times. CDR3: CASKRGLAGAKDTQYF. Here the CDR3 DNA reads TGCGCCAGCAAGCGAGGACTAGCGGGAGCTAAAGATACGCAGTATTTT. The gene calls are TRBV5-1 and TRBJ2-3; 13 bases line up with TRBD2. CDR1 and CDR2 (germline): SGHRS, YFSETQ. This CDR3 is 16 amino acids long. V shed 6 bases and J 5 bases; nucleotides not matched to a gene: 9.

The sample holds many counts of this clonotype. The chain couples TRBV11-2 to TRBJ2-1; D remains ambiguous. This CDR3 has 15 residues. Germline CDR1 reads SGHAT; CDR2 reads FQNNGV. Trimming stripped 5 bases from V and 4 bases from J, with 15 bases between. The CDR3 DNA reads as TGTGCCAGCAGCCGCGTTTTCGAAGGGTACAATGAGCAGTTCTTC. It is translated as CASSRVFEGYNEQFF. The variable domain in full, completed from reference TRBV11-2 and TRBJ2-1, reads EAGVAQSPRYKIIEKRQSVAFWCNPISGHATLYWYQQILGQGPKLLIQFQNNGVVDDSQLPKDRFSAERLKGVDSTLKIQPAKLEDSAVYLCASSRVFEGYNEQFFGPGTRLTVL.

The genes are TRBV24-1 and TRBJ2-1, with 9 positions matching TRBD2. The CDR3 totals 13 residues. V was pared by 9 bases and J by 5 bases, with 4 bases of the junction left unmatched. Germline lookup yields CDR1 KGHDR and CDR2 SFDVKD. The CDR3 nucleotides are TGTGCCACCGCGGCGGGAGGGGACAATGAGCAGTTCTTC. This translates into CATAAGGDNEQFF.

This clonotype was seen only a few times. V usage is TRBV29-1 and J usage is TRBJ1-1; perhaps TRBD1 as D (5 bases). The germline V gene encodes CDR1 SQVTM and CDR2 ANQGSEA. The V and J ends lost 0 bases and 1 base respectively, with 15 bases between them. The CDR3 contains 16 residues. The CDR3 DNA sequence: TGCAGCGTTGAAGATGGGCCAGGGTGGGAGAACACTGAAGCTTTCTTT. This sequence encodes CSVEDGPGWENTEAFF.

This clonotype occurred a few times. This chain links TRBV19 with TRBJ2-5, with 7 bases identical to TRBD1. The CDR3 is made up of 15 amino acids. The J segment lost 2 bases and the V segment lost 7 bases, leaving 10 bases of the junction unmatched. Germline V gives CDR1 LNHDA, CDR2 SQIVND (reference sequence). The CDR3 spells CASTKNRDRQETQYF. Written as DNA, the CDR3 is TGTGCCAGTACTAAGAACCGGGACAGACAAGAGACCCAGTACTTC. Complete variable domain (other parts from reference TRBV19 and TRBJ2-5): DGGITQSPKYLFRKEGQNVTLSCEQNLNHDAMYWYRQDPGQGLRLIYYSQIVNDFQKGDIAEGYSVSREKKESFPLTVTSAQKNPTAFYLCASTKNRDRQETQYFGPGTRLLVL.

This clonotype was detected many times. V is TRBV7-6 and J is TRBJ2-1; no definite D call. CDR1 is SGHVS and CDR2 is FNYEAQ in the germline V gene. V lost 0 bases and J lost 8, with 8 bases in between. This CDR3 comprises 13 residues. The CDR3 is CASSLAPTDEQFF. The CDR3 DNA follows: TGTGCCAGCAGCTTAGCGCCCACTGATGAGCAGTTCTTC.

Only a few counts were recorded for this clonotype. The chain employs TRBV6-2 or TRBV6-3 and TRBJ2-1, with 9 positions matching TRBD2. The CDR3 extends over 17 amino acids. V shed 0 bases, J shed 3 bases, and the junction held 6 bases outside the gene matches. Germline V gene data show CDR1 as MNHEY and CDR2 as SVGEGT. This CDR3 is CASSYSPPSGIYNEQFF. The CDR3 DNA reads TGTGCCAGCAGTTACTCCCCCCCTAGCGGGATCTACAATGAGCAGTTCTTC.

This clonotype was seen ten or more times. V usage is TRBV29-1 and J usage is TRBJ1-1; D possibly corresponds to TRBD1 (6 bases). CDR3 length: 14 residues. The germline V and J ends were trimmed by 6 bases and 0 bases, with 14 bases remaining between them. Germline CDR1 reads SQVTM; CDR2 reads ANQGSEA. In DNA, the CDR3 is TGCAGCGTCCGCCGGACAGCTCTGAACACTGAAGCTTTCTTT. Translating it yields CSVRRTALNTEAFF.

V gene TRBV20-1 combines with J gene TRBJ2-7, with D perhaps TRBD1 or TRBD2 (6 bases each). The CDR3 contains 14 residues. Germline loops: CDR1 DFQATT, CDR2 SNEGSKA (reference sequence). V lost 3 bases, J lost 5 bases, and 17 bases lay in between. The CDR3 DNA reads TGCAGTGCTAGGGGGGGCGCGGGTCAGGACGAGCAGTACTTC. Protein product: CSARGGAGQDEQYF.

As concerns this clonotype: A much larger clone lies a single base off, so this may be a read error. The CDR3 sequence: CTSSPLAGLGTGELFF. In DNA form, the CDR3 reads TGTACCAGCAGCCCCCTCGCAGGGTTGGGCACCGGGGAGCTGTTTTTT. This chain uses TRBV7-9 with TRBJ2-2, with D possibly matching TRBD1 (5 bases). This CDR3 has 16 residues. CDR1 SEHNR and CDR2 FQNEAQ come from the germline V gene (reference sequence).

The table lists this clonotype with many counts. The rearrangement links TRBV14 to TRBJ1-4; D gene uncertain. The germline V gene has CDR1 SGHDN and CDR2 FVKESK. V shed 0 bases and J shed 8 bases, with 16 bases lying between them. The CDR3 runs to 16 residues. CDR3 DNA sequence: TGTGCCAGCAGCCAAGATGGCAGAATATCCGGGGAAAAACTGTTTTTT. Its protein product is CASSQDGRISGEKLFF.